This T cell receptor (beta chain) originates from a study of shared clonotypes between healthy human individuals. Study in general: Donor composition was a couple of women and a few men, aged 18 to 49. Per donor, three plates held CD4 naive cells, three held CD4 memory, two held CD8 naive and one held CD8 memory.

A remark on this clone: Its antigen is currently unknown.

Study results and caveats: Apart from blood, nothing was sampled; tissue repertoires likely differ. Despite large depth, sorted-subset datasets appeared incompletely sequenced.

CD8 cells classed as naive were CD45RO-negative and positively selected for CCR7, excluding terminally differentiated effector memory CD45RA+ cells. CDR1 is MGHRA and CDR2 is YSYEKL in the germline V gene. V was pared by 0 bases and J by 2 bases, with 12 bases of the junction left unmatched. The CDR3 covers 18 residues. Clones were sequenced by immunoSEQ multiplex PCR, and TCRdb holds only the in-frame ones, with some missing. The sample lists about 2 million clones, 85% to 95% occurring once. The sample consisted of naive CD8+ T cells sorted from blood. The gene calls are TRBV4-1 and TRBJ2-7; 8 bases are a match to TRBD2. The source of this sequence is a man between 18 and 35 years old in good health. The CDR3 coding sequence is TGCGCCAGCAGCCAAGAACGGCTAGGGAGCGGGGGAACCTACGAGCAGTACTTC. The encoded protein is CASSQERLGSGGTYEQYF.